The subject of this entry is one T cell receptor beta chain. Symptom resolution, clearance, or two negative PCRs marked the recovered donors of Cohort 3. Clones were sequenced by immunoSEQ multiplex PCR, and TCRdb holds only the in-frame ones, with some missing. The data contain 390,000 or so clones, over 75% of them singletons. These data belong to a study of blood T cell repertoires in COVID-19. CDR3 size: 15 residues. Germline CDR1 is SGHNT and CDR2 is YENEEA. V shed 5 bases and J 0 bases; nucleotides not matched to a gene: 5. The sequenced sample was PBMCs or T cells enriched from blood (not recorded which). The TCR comes from a young man who had recovered from COVID-19. The chain joins TRBV11-3 to TRBJ2-3; TRBD2 aligns across 7 bases. The CDR3, as DNA: TGTGCCAGCAGCGGGACTACCGTAAGCACAGATACGCAGTATTTT. It translates to CASSGTTVSTDTQYF.